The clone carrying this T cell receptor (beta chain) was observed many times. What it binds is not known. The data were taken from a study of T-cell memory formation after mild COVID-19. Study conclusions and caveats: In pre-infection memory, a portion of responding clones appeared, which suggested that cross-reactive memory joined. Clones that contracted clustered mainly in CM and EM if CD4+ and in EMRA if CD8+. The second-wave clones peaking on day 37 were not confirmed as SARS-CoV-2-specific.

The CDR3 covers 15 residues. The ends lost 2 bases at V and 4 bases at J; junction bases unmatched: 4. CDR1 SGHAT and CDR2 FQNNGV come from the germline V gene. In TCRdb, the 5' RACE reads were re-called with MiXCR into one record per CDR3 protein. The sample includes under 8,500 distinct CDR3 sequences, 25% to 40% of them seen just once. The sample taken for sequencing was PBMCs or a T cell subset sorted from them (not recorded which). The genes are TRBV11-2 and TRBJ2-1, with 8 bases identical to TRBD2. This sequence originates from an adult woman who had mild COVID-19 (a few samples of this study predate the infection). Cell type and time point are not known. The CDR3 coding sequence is TGTGCCAGCAGCTTAAATAGCGGGATTTACAATGAGCAGTTCTTC. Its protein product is CASSLNSGIYNEQFF.